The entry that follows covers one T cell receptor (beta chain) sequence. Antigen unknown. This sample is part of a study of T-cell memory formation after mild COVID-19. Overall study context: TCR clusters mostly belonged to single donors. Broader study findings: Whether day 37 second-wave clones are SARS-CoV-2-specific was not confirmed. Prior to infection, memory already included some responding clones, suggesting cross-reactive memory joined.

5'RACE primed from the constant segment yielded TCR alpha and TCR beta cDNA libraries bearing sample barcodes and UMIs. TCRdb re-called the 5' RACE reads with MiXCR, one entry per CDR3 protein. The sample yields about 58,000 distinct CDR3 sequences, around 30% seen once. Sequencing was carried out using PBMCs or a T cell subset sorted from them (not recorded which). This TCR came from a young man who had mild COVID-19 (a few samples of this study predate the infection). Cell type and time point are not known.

The CDR3: CASSIAGSSYNEQFF. The CDR3 nucleotides are TGTGCCAGTAGTATAGCGGGGAGCTCCTACAATGAGCAGTTCTTC. The chain joins TRBV19 to TRBJ2-1, with D maybe TRBD2 (5 bases). Germline V gene lookup returns CDR1 LNHDA and CDR2 SQIVND (reference sequence). V lost 1 base and J lost 0, with 7 bases in between. This CDR3 comprises 15 residues.